The 23 T cell receptor beta chains below all came from one sample that was sequenced in a study of blood T cell repertoires in COVID-19. Some clones are missing from TCRdb's copy, which holds only in-frame ones; the method was immunoSEQ multiplex PCR. This table holds about 530,000 clones, around 90% found once. Sequenced: peripheral blood. Every receptor here comes from a woman aged 45 to 65 with COVID-19, enrolled during active disease.

The V gene is TRBV20-1, the J gene TRBJ2-5, with 9 bases that match TRBD2. Germline values: CDR1 DFQATT, CDR2 SNEGSKA (reference sequence). The CDR3 is 16 residues long. V trimming: 3 bases; J trimming: 5 bases; junction bases outside the gene matches: 13. This chain's CDR3 is CSASGQRGEVGETQYF. DNA for the CDR3: TGCAGTGCTAGTGGGCAGCGGGGGGAGGTAGGGGAGACCCAGTACTTC.

The chain has TRBV11-1 and TRBJ1-2; D may be TRBD1 (6 bases). Germline CDR1 reads SGHAT; CDR2 reads FQDESV (reference sequence). V was pared by 5 bases and J by 4 bases, with 11 bases between. This CDR3 has 13 amino acids. This chain's CDR3 is CASSPQGSYGYTF. CDR3 DNA: TGTGCCAGCAGCCCACAGGGTTCCTATGGCTACACCTTC.

The chain links TRBV14 to TRBJ1-2; no firm D call. V was shortened by 0 bases and J by 4 bases, with 18 bases between the two germline ends. Germline CDR1 SGHDN, CDR2 FVKESK. The CDR3 totals 17 residues. This CDR3 is CASSQDLMDFGVYGYTF. The CDR3 bases are TGTGCCAGCAGCCAAGACCTGATGGACTTCGGGGTCTATGGCTACACCTTC.

The V call is TRBV19, the J call TRBJ1-2; 7 bases align to TRBD1. J gave up 8 bases and V 4 bases, and 4 bases lay outside the gene matches. This CDR3 spans 12 amino acids. Germline V gene lookup returns CDR1 LNHDA and CDR2 SQIVND (reference sequence). The chain's CDR3 is CASSTRGRGYTF. The CDR3 DNA sequence: TGTGCCAGTAGTACAAGGGGGCGAGGCTACACCTTC.

The chain couples TRBV21-1 to TRBJ1-4; the table names TRBD1, a call not compared with the DNA. TRBV21-1 is designated a pseudogene. The CDR3 is 15 residues long. CDR3 in DNA: TGTGCCAGCAGCAAAGCGCGGACAGGGGGGAGAAAACTGTTTTTT. Translated, it gives CASSKARTGGRKLFF.

CDR3 sequence reads: CASSFIYSMNTEAFF. CDR3 nucleotides: TGTGCCAGCAGCTTCATTTACAGCATGAACACTGAAGCTTTCTTT. V gene TRBV5-8 combines with J gene TRBJ1-1; D remains unclear. V shed 2 bases and J shed 0 bases, with 11 bases lying between them. The CDR3 sequence is 15 residues long. Germline V gene sequence: CDR1 SGHTS, CDR2 YDEGEE.

V usage is TRBV6-4 and J usage is TRBJ2-4, with 11 bases fitting TRBD2. V dropped 0 bases and J dropped 1; count of bases not matched to a gene: 11. The germline gives CDR1 MRHNA, CDR2 SNTAGT. The CDR3 has 20 residues. CDR3 sequence reads: CASSDSIAGGQSEAKNIQYF. For the CDR3, the DNA is TGTGCCAGCAGTGACTCGATAGCGGGGGGGCAGAGTGAGGCCAAAAACATTCAGTACTTC.

The chain couples TRBV7-2 to TRBJ1-2, with 8 bases fitting TRBD1. Germline V gene sequence: CDR1 SGHTA, CDR2 FQGNSA. V gave up 3 bases and J gave up 5 bases; unmatched junction bases: 5. This CDR3 region has 14 residues. Here the CDR3 DNA reads TGTGCCAGCAGCTTTGACAGGGGCGAGTATGGCTACACCTTC. It encodes CASSFDRGEYGYTF.

The chain couples TRBV11-2 to TRBJ2-4; D is possibly TRBD1 (5 bases). Between the trimmed V and J ends, which lost 3 bases and 11 bases, there was a span of 17 bases. Germline V gene sequence: CDR1 SGHAT, CDR2 FQNNGV. CDR3 length: 14 amino acids. CDR3: CASSLGPSVRLQYF. The DNA for the CDR3 is TGTGCCAGCAGCTTGGGGCCGTCGGTAAGGCTTCAGTACTTC.

The chain has TRBV12-3 or TRBV12-4 and TRBJ2-7; 8 bases are shared with TRBD1. The trim removed 6 bases at V and 7 bases at J, leaving 8 bases unmatched. CDR3 length equals 13 residues. The chain's CDR3 is CASSGRGQQEQYF. CDR3 sequence (DNA): TGTGCCAGCAGCGGCAGGGGGCAGCAAGAGCAGTACTTC.

The chain joins TRBV20-1 to TRBJ2-5, with 7 positions matching TRBD1. V was pared by 3 bases and J by 3 bases, with 13 bases of the junction left unmatched. This CDR3 spans 16 amino acids. The V gene's germline CDR1 is DFQATT and CDR2 SNEGSKA (reference sequence). The CDR3 spells CSASQPRGQSEETQYF. The CDR3, as DNA: TGCAGTGCTAGTCAACCTAGGGGACAGTCCGAAGAGACCCAGTACTTC.

The V gene is TRBV18, the J gene TRBJ2-7; D is unclear. This CDR3 comprises 13 residues. Trimming pared 2 bases from V and 7 bases from J, leaving 12 bases between. Looked up from germline, CDR1 is KGHSH and CDR2 is LQKENI. The CDR3 DNA sequence: TGTGCCAGCTCACCAAGTGGCCTGTCGGAGCAGTACTTC. This codes for CASSPSGLSEQYF. The full variable domain, in which reference TRBV18 and TRBJ2-7 provide the parts outside the CDR3, is NAGVMQNPRHLVRRRGQEARLRCSPMKGHSHVYWYRQLPEEGLKFMVYLQKENIIDESGMPKERFSAEFPKEGPSILRIQQVVRGDSAAYFCASSPSGLSEQYFGPGTRLTVT.

This sequence joins TRBV11-2 and TRBJ1-6; 12 bases are a match to TRBD1. CDR1 is SGHAT, CDR2 FQNNGV, per germline. Trimming at V came to 5 bases and at J to 0 bases, leaving 5 bases not matched to a gene. The CDR3 has 18 amino acids. DNA for the CDR3: TGTGCCAGCAGCCGGGACAGGGGGCGAAGCTCCTATAATTCACCCCTCCACTTT. The encoded protein is CASSRDRGRSSYNSPLHF.

The chain combines TRBV2 with TRBJ2-5; 7 nucleotides match TRBD2. Germline V lookup: CDR1 SNHLY, CDR2 FYNNEI. Trimming removed 8 bases from V and 2 bases from J; junction bases left unmatched: 2. The CDR3 is made up of 12 amino acids. CDR3 region: CASRGDQETQYF. As DNA, the CDR3 is TGTGCCAGCCGGGGGGATCAAGAGACCCAGTACTTC. Together with reference TRBV2 and TRBJ2-5, the CDR3 gives the full variable domain: EPEVTQTPSHQVTQMGQEVILRCVPISNHLYFYWYRQILGQKVEFLVSFYNNEISEKSEIFDDQFSVERPDGSNFTLKIRSTKLEDSAMYFCASRGDQETQYFGPGTRLLVL.

The chain employs TRBV24-1 and TRBJ2-4; no reliable D call. The V end was cut by 7 bases, the J end by 0 bases, with 18 bases between. CDR3 length equals 17 residues. Germline CDR1 KGHDR, CDR2 SFDVKD. The CDR3 region is CATRRIPRSLAKNIQYF. CDR3 DNA: TGTGCCACCAGGAGGATTCCTCGGAGTCTAGCCAAAAACATTCAGTACTTC.

The CDR3 bases are TGTGCCAGCAGCTTGACTAGCGGGTCCAACAATGAGCAGTTCTTC. This translates into CASSLTSGSNNEQFF. The chain employs TRBV7-2 and TRBJ2-1; 10 nucleotides line up with TRBD2. V gave up 3 bases and J gave up 5 bases; unmatched junction bases: 4. Germline loops: CDR1 SGHTA, CDR2 FQGNSA. The CDR3 is 15 residues long.

The CDR3 coding sequence is TGCGCCAGCAGCCAAGTAGGGGCCACTGAAGCTTTCTTT. Protein product: CASSQVGATEAFF. The chain uses TRBV4-1 and TRBJ1-1, with D perhaps matching TRBD1 (5 bases). The CDR3 runs to 13 residues. Germline CDR1 is MGHRA and CDR2 is YSYEKL. The germline V and J ends were trimmed by 1 base and 4 bases, with 7 bases remaining between them.

J is TRBJ2-1 and V is TRBV24-1; TRBD2 agrees at 7 bases. After removal of 3 bases from V and 3 bases from J, the junction contained 7 bases not matched to a gene. The V gene's germline CDR1 is KGHDR and CDR2 SFDVKD. This CDR3 comprises 16 residues. CDR3 in DNA: TGTGCCACCAGTGATAGACTAGCCTTCCGCTACAATGAGCAGTTCTTC. The encoded protein is CATSDRLAFRYNEQFF.

The chain is built from TRBV5-1 and TRBJ1-2; 8 nucleotides agree with TRBD1. In germline, CDR1 is SGHRS, CDR2 YFSETQ. Trimming cost V 4 bases and J 1 base; bases outside gene matches: 6. The CDR3 sequence is 15 residues long. CDR3 amino acids: CASSLTTGGNYGYTF. In DNA, the CDR3 is TGCGCCAGCAGCCTAACTACAGGGGGTAACTATGGCTACACCTTC.

Written as DNA, the CDR3 is TGCGCCAGCAGCCGGGGGGAGGAGGGTGACCAGCCCCAGCATTTT. Residues: CASSRGEEGDQPQHF. The chain recombines TRBV5-1 with TRBJ1-5, with a tentative D call TRBD1 (5 bases). The V and J ends lost 4 bases and 7 bases respectively, with 18 bases between them. Germline V gene lookup returns CDR1 SGHRS and CDR2 YFSETQ. This CDR3 region has 15 residues.

This chain joins TRBV28 and TRBJ1-2; D is perhaps TRBD1 (5 bases). Trimming cost V 6 bases and J 8 bases, with 13 bases left between them. The CDR3 has 12 amino acids. The V gene's germline CDR1 is MDHEN and CDR2 SYDVKM. Here the CDR3 DNA reads TGTGCCAGCAGGGTCCAGGGTTTCGGCTACACCTTC. Encoded protein: CASRVQGFGYTF.

The gene calls are TRBV6-5 and TRBJ1-5, with unresolved D. Trimming shortened V by 6 bases and J by 4 bases, and 13 bases separated the two germline ends. Germline CDR1 MNHEY, CDR2 SVGAGI. The CDR3 extends over 14 amino acids. CDR3 in DNA: TGTGCCAGCAGGGCTGGGCGGGAAAATCAGCCCCAGCATTTT. Its translation is CASRAGRENQPQHF.

This clone is a singleton in its sample. The V call is TRBV27, the J call TRBJ1-1, with 7 bases fitting TRBD1. Germline V gene sequence: CDR1 MNHEY, CDR2 SMNVEV (reference sequence). There are 15 residues in the CDR3. Unmatched junction bases numbered 8, after V lost 6 bases and J lost 1 base. The CDR3 DNA follows: TGTGCCAGCAGATTTGACAGGGTCGGGAACACTGAAGCTTTCTTT. Its translation: CASRFDRVGNTEAFF.